The present TCR beta chain was sequenced within a study of T cell responses to AZD1222 COVID-19 vaccine. Repertoires were generated with immunoSEQ multiplex PCR, while TCRdb's copy carries only in-frame clones and drops some. The sample contains 50,000 to 70,000 clones, around 88% of which appear only once. Notes on the study in general: Elevations in Spike-specific TCR breadth and depth followed administration of two AZD1222 doses. Donors were mostly white British, more females; clonal diversity possibly underestimated. Among spike-specific TCRs, nearly half reportedly target unmutated variant regions. Vaccine-related CD4 TCRs covered spike, predominating at 160-218 and 743-854.

CDR3 size: 17 residues. After removal of 5 bases from V and 4 bases from J, the junction contained 8 bases not matched to a gene. Germline loops: CDR1 SGHTA, CDR2 FQGTGA. Comments on this clone: Its specificity is unknown.

The specimen comprised peripheral blood, sampled 28 days after the second AZD1222 dose. The chain employs TRBV7-3 and TRBJ2-3; 14 bases are shared with TRBD2. This clonotype was sampled from an adult who received the AZD1222 COVID-19 vaccine. The CDR3, as DNA: TGTGCCAGCAGCCCGAGGGGACTAGCGGGAGAATCAGATACGCAGTATTTT. As protein: CASSPRGLAGESDTQYF.